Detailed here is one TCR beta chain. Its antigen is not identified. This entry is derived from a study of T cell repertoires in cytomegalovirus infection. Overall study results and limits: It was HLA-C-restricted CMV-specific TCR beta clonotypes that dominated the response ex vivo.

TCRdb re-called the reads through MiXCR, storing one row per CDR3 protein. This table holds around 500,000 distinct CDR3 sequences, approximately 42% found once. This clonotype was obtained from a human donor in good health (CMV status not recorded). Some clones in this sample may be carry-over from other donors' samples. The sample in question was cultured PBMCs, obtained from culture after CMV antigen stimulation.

The CDR3 nucleotides are TGTGCCAGCAGCTTAGATCCAGGACATGGTTTTAGCCAGTACTTC. This translates into CASSLDPGHGFSQYF. The V call is TRBV11-2, the J call TRBJ2-5; D may be TRBD1 (5 bases). Germline V CDR1 and CDR2: SGHAT, FQNNGV. Trimming took off 0 bases at V and 10 bases at J, with 18 bases between the two ends. The CDR3 has 15 residues.